The 29 T cell receptor beta chains below were found in one sample sequenced in a study of OX40 agonist ivuxolimab in advanced cancers. Produced via immunoSEQ multiplex PCR; TCRdb's table is partial and in-frame only. The table lists 57,000 or so clones, around 83% of them singletons. Sequenced material: CD4+ or CD8+ T cells sorted from blood, taken in a trial of the OX40 agonist ivuxolimab. The receptors come from an adult with an advanced solid tumor such as melanoma, head and neck, liver or kidney cancer.

The genes are TRBV5-1 and TRBJ2-7, with D perhaps TRBD1 (7 bases). Trimming pared 0 bases from V and 2 bases from J, leaving 12 bases between. The length of the CDR3 is 15 residues. Germline CDR1 reads SGHRS; CDR2 reads YFSETQ. The chain's CDR3 is CASSLVGGQPYEQYF. CDR3 sequence (DNA): TGCGCCAGCAGCTTGGTGGGGGGACAGCCCTACGAGCAGTACTTC.

The chain has TRBV18 and TRBJ2-7, with D perhaps matching TRBD1 or TRBD2 (6 bases each). The V end was cut by 8 bases, the J end by 6 bases, with 26 bases between. The CDR3 has 16 amino acids. In germline, CDR1 is KGHSH, CDR2 LQKENI. The chain's CDR3 is CASVRGERGVGCEQYF. The CDR3 nucleotides read TGTGCCAGCGTAAGGGGGGAGCGAGGGGTCGGATGCGAGCAGTACTTC.

The V and J genes are TRBV2 and TRBJ2-5; D perhaps matches TRBD2 (5 bases). V was clipped by 3 bases and J by 1 base, with 9 bases between them. CDR3 length: 14 amino acids. CDR1 is SNHLY, CDR2 FYNNEI, per germline. CDR3 loop: CASSDRGPQETQYF. In nucleotides, the CDR3 is TGTGCCAGCAGTGACCGGGGTCCCCAAGAGACCCAGTACTTC.

This clone turned up a few times. The chain uses TRBV5-6 and TRBJ2-7; 7 nucleotides agree with TRBD2. The CDR3 sequence is 13 residues long. CDR1 and CDR2 (germline): SGHDT, YYEEEE. J lost 7 bases, V lost 2 bases, and 6 bases had no gene match. CDR3 in DNA: TGTGCCAGCAGCTTAGCGGCCGGGAGGGAGCAGTACTTC. Its protein is CASSLAAGREQYF.

CDR3 region: CASSAGTGITTQYF. CDR3 nucleotide sequence: TGTGCCAGCAGCGCTGGGACAGGGATTACGACCCAGTACTTC. The J gene is TRBJ2-5, the V gene TRBV9, with 9 bases aligning to TRBD1. Germline CDR1 SGDLS, CDR2 YYNGEE. The junction had 7 bases not matched to a gene; V was cut back by 3 bases and J by 7 bases. This CDR3 spans 14 amino acids.

The V call is TRBV2, the J call TRBJ1-2, with 7 bases lining up with TRBD1. The germline CDR1 and CDR2 sequences are SNHLY and FYNNEI. Germline trimming cut 6 bases from V and 8 bases from J; bases unmatched to any gene: 12. CDR3 length: 14 residues. The CDR3 nucleotides read TGTGCCAGCAGCCTCGAAGACAGGGTAGGGGGCTACACCTTC. It encodes CASSLEDRVGGYTF.

The V gene is TRBV14, the J gene TRBJ1-1, with D hard to call. Germline V gives CDR1 SGHDN, CDR2 FVKESK. Trimming pared 8 bases from V and 0 bases from J, leaving 22 bases between. The CDR3 loop spans 17 amino acids. CDR3 sequence reads: CASALQAGGDLNTEAFF. As DNA, the CDR3 is TGTGCCAGCGCTCTTCAGGCAGGCGGGGATTTGAACACTGAAGCTTTCTTT.

This clone turned up a few times. The chain carries TRBV5-6 and TRBJ1-3; a weak D match, TRBD1 (6 bases). This CDR3 spans 14 amino acids. Germline V gene lookup returns CDR1 SGHDT and CDR2 YYEEEE. V dropped 4 bases and J dropped 7 bases, with 15 bases sitting between them. CDR3 sequence reads: CASSIEQGWNTIYF. CDR3 in DNA: TGTGCCAGCAGCATAGAACAGGGTTGGAACACCATATATTTT.

The chain combines TRBV27 with TRBJ2-2; 10 bases are shared with TRBD2. Losses at the gene ends were 1 base for V and 4 bases for J; bases not matched to a gene: 3. Germline V gene sequence: CDR1 MNHEY, CDR2 SMNVEV (reference sequence). The CDR3 covers 16 residues. The CDR3 protein is CASSLLASGGTGELFF. The CDR3 region has the DNA TGTGCCAGCAGTTTATTAGCTAGCGGGGGCACCGGGGAGCTGTTTTTT.

The chain uses TRBV28 and TRBJ1-1, with unresolved D. There are 13 residues in the CDR3. Deletions cut 5 bases from V and 2 bases from J, with 9 bases between. Germline CDR1 MDHEN, CDR2 SYDVKM. The CDR3 DNA reads as TGTGCCAGCAGTCAGTGGGCTAACACTGAAGCTTTCTTT. It specifies CASSQWANTEAFF.

J is TRBJ2-7 and V is TRBV7-8, with D tentatively TRBD2 (5 bases). This CDR3 comprises 14 residues. V was cut by 5 bases and J by 3 bases, with 14 bases left in between. CDR1 and CDR2 from the germline V gene are SGHVS and FQNEAQ. CDR3 residues: CASSPRTWRYEQYF. The CDR3 DNA is TGTGCCAGCAGCCCACGGACTTGGCGCTACGAGCAGTACTTC. The whole variable domain, filled in from reference TRBV7-8 and TRBJ2-7, reads GAGVSQSPRYKVAKRGQDVALRCDPISGHVSLFWYQQALGQGPEFLTYFQNEAQLDKSGLPSDRFFAERPEGSVSTLKIQRTQQEDSAVYLCASSPRTWRYEQYFGPGTRLTVT.

The chain joins TRBV5-4 to TRBJ1-5; the D gene is possibly TRBD1 (5 bases). V lost 1 base and J 0 bases, leaving 8 bases between the germline ends. The germline V gene has CDR1 SGHNT and CDR2 YYREEE (reference sequence). This CDR3 region has 15 residues. The CDR3 bases are TGTGCCAGCAGCTTGAGGGGATATAGCAATCAGCCCCAGCATTTT. It codes for CASSLRGYSNQPQHF.

The chain has TRBV6-1 and TRBJ2-1, with D uncertain. V lost 9 bases to trimming and J lost 5 bases, with 8 bases between them. The CDR3 runs to 11 residues. Germline V gene data show CDR1 as MNHNS and CDR2 as SASEGT. The CDR3 spells CASGRDNEQFF. The DNA of the CDR3 is TGTGCCAGTGGACGGGACAATGAGCAGTTCTTC.

This clone was counted only a few times. This rearrangement joins TRBV4-2 to TRBJ2-3; the D call may be TRBD1 or TRBD2 (5 bases each). The CDR3 covers 14 residues. V was shortened by 2 bases and J by 14 bases, with 20 bases between the two germline ends. Germline V gene sequence: CDR1 LGHNA, CDR2 YNFKEQ. DNA of the CDR3: TGTGCCAGCAGCCAAACCCCGGGGCCCGGGCGAGTGTATTTT. Encoded protein: CASSQTPGPGRVYF.

This clone was counted a single time. The V call is TRBV28, the J call TRBJ2-5, with 9 bases identical to TRBD2. Gene TRBJ2-7 matches the end of the DNA better, so the J call may be wrong. This CDR3 is 15 amino acids long. Germline values: CDR1 MDHEN, CDR2 SYDVKM. The chain's CDR3 is CASSQGGGRAGEQYF. The CDR3 bases are TGTGCCAGCAGTCAAGGGGGCGGGAGGGCCGGCGAGCAGTACTTC.

The chain uses TRBV5-1 and TRBJ1-1; TRBD1 matches at 7 bases. The ends lost 1 base at V and 0 bases at J; junction bases unmatched: 3. The V gene's germline CDR1 is SGHRS and CDR2 YFSETQ. The CDR3 covers 15 residues. Here the CDR3 DNA reads TGCGCCAGCAGCTTGACAGGGGAGGTGAACACTGAAGCTTTCTTT. It codes for CASSLTGEVNTEAFF. Full variable domain (remainder filled in from reference TRBV5-1 and TRBJ1-1): KAGVTQTPRYLIKTRGQQVTLSCSPISGHRSVSWYQQTPGQGLQFLFEYFSETQRNKGNFPGRFSGRQFSNSRSEMNVSTLELGDSALYLCASSLTGEVNTEAFFGQGTRLTVV.

The gene calls are TRBV5-4 and TRBJ2-4; D unclear. V shed 0 bases and J shed 5 bases, with 6 bases lying between them. CDR1 is SGHNT, CDR2 YYREEE, per germline (reference sequence). The CDR3 contains 13 residues. The CDR3 region has the DNA TGTGCCAGCAGCTTGGCAGGAGAAAACATTCAGTACTTC. It is translated as CASSLAGENIQYF.

V and J are TRBV29-1 and TRBJ2-5; 9 bases line up with TRBD2. Trimming at V came to 4 bases and at J to 5 bases, leaving 8 bases not matched to a gene. The CDR3 runs to 14 residues. Germline V lookup: CDR1 SQVTM, CDR2 ANQGSEA. The CDR3 DNA is TGCAGCGTTGTCATGGCGGGAGGGCGGGAGACCCAGTACTTC. This encodes CSVVMAGGRETQYF.

The rearrangement uses TRBV29-1 and TRBJ2-7; 11 positions agree with TRBD2. Germline assignment: CDR1 SQVTM and CDR2 ANQGSEA. V was clipped by 4 bases and J by 1 base; unmatched bases: 3. This CDR3 is 14 amino acids long. The CDR3 DNA sequence: TGCAGCGTTGTTCTAGCGGGAGGTTCCTACGAGCAGTACTTC. It translates to CSVVLAGGSYEQYF.

The rearrangement links TRBV4-1 to TRBJ2-3; TRBD2 aligns across 7 bases. The germline V gene encodes CDR1 MGHRA and CDR2 YSYEKL. This CDR3 is built from 15 residues. V shed 1 base and J 4 bases; nucleotides not matched to a gene: 5. CDR3 amino acids: CASSQGEGRADTQYF. The CDR3 nucleotides read TGCGCCAGCAGCCAAGGGGAGGGCCGCGCAGATACGCAGTATTTT.

The chain couples TRBV19 to TRBJ1-1; TRBD1 aligns across 7 bases. V lost 8 bases and J lost 2; bases outside the gene matches: 2. This CDR3 is 12 amino acids long. The germline V gene encodes CDR1 LNHDA and CDR2 SQIVND (reference sequence). Here the CDR3 DNA reads TGTGCCAGTGGGACAGTAAACACTGAAGCTTTCTTT. Protein product: CASGTVNTEAFF.

The rearrangement uses TRBV6-5 and TRBJ1-1; D gene uncertain. The CDR3 length is 13 residues. Germline values: CDR1 MNHEY, CDR2 SVGAGI. V shed 6 bases and J shed 0 bases, with 8 bases lying between them. The CDR3 nucleotides read TGTGCCAGCAGCACAGCAATGAACACTGAAGCTTTCTTT. Translated: CASSTAMNTEAFF.

In its sample, this clone is medium-sized. J is TRBJ1-5 and V is TRBV2; 8 bases are a match to TRBD1. The CDR3 contains 16 residues. Germline CDR1 SNHLY, CDR2 FYNNEI. V dropped 6 bases and J dropped 0; count of bases not matched to a gene: 7. DNA of the CDR3: TGTGCCAGCAGACTTGGGACAGGTAATAGCAATCAGCCCCAGCATTTT. Amino acids: CASRLGTGNSNQPQHF.

This chain joins TRBV5-1 and TRBJ1-6; 8 nucleotides align to TRBD1. Trimming cost V 3 bases and J 8 bases; bases outside gene matches: 4. The CDR3 runs to 14 residues. CDR1 and CDR2 (germline): SGHRS, YFSETQ. CDR3 coding DNA: TGCGCCAGCAGCTGGACAGGGCAAGATTCACCCCTCCACTTT. It specifies CASSWTGQDSPLHF.

This clone was seen once. The V and J genes are TRBV19 and TRBJ1-2, with D perhaps matching TRBD1 (5 bases). This CDR3 region has 14 residues. Trimming pared 5 bases from V and 7 bases from J, leaving 17 bases between. Germline CDR1 reads LNHDA; CDR2 reads SQIVND (reference sequence). The CDR3 sequence: CASSLPGLEAGYTF. The CDR3 DNA reads TGTGCCAGTAGTCTCCCGGGACTCGAGGCTGGCTACACCTTC.

The J gene is TRBJ2-1, the V gene TRBV19; the match to TRBD2 covers 13 bases. Trimming cost V 8 bases and J 2 bases; bases outside gene matches: 9. This CDR3 is 17 amino acids long. The V gene's germline CDR1 is LNHDA and CDR2 SQIVND (reference sequence). CDR3 sequence: CASGSRGLAGTYNEQFF. The DNA for the CDR3 is TGTGCCAGTGGTTCGAGGGGACTAGCGGGAACCTACAATGAGCAGTTCTTC.

The chain recombines TRBV29-1 with TRBJ1-4, with a weak D call TRBD1 (5 bases). This CDR3 is 13 amino acids long. The germline gives CDR1 SQVTM, CDR2 ANQGSEA. The CDR3 DNA is TGCGGTACTGGGACTGCAACTAATGAAAAACTGTTTTTT. It specifies CGTGTATNEKLFF. The whole variable domain, remainder taken from reference TRBV29-1 and TRBJ1-4, is SAVISQKPSRDICQRGTSLTIQCQVDSQVTMMFWYRQQPGQSLTLIATANQGSEATYESGFVIDKFPISRPNLTFSTLTVSNMSPEDSSIYLCGTGTATNEKLFFGSGTQLSVL.

The chain is built from TRBV19 and TRBJ1-2; D possibly corresponds to TRBD1 (5 bases). In germline, CDR1 is LNHDA, CDR2 SQIVND (reference sequence). V was pared by 5 bases and J by 7 bases, with 20 bases between. CDR3 size: 15 residues. CDR3 in DNA: TGTGCCAGTAGTCCGACCGGTCGGGGCTTCGGTGGCTACACCTTC. Residues: CASSPTGRGFGGYTF.

CDR3 in DNA: TGTGCCAGCAGCGTCAGACAGGGATCAAACACCGGGGAGCTGTTTTTT. Its protein is CASSVRQGSNTGELFF. V usage is TRBV9 and J usage is TRBJ2-2; 7 nucleotides align to TRBD1. This CDR3 spans 16 amino acids. Germline V lookup: CDR1 SGDLS, CDR2 YYNGEE. V lost 2 bases, J lost 2 bases, and 6 bases stayed unmatched.